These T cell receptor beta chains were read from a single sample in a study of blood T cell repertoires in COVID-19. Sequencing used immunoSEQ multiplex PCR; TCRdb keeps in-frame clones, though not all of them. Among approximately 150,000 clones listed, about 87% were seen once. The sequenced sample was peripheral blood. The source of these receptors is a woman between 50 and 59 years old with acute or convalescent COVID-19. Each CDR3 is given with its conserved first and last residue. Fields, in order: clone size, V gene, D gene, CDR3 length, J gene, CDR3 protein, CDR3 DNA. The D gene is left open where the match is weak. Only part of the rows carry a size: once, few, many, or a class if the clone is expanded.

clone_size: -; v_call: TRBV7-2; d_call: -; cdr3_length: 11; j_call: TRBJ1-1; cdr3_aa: CASSRDTEAFF; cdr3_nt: TGTGCCAGCAGCCGGGACACTGAAGCTTTCTTT
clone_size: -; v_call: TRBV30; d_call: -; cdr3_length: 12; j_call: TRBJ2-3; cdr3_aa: CAWTFSTDTQYF; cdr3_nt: TGTGCCTGGACTTTTAGCACAGATACGCAGTATTTT
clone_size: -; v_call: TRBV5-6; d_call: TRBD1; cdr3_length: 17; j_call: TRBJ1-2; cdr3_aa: CASSLDRTGGNNYGYTF; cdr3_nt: TGTGCCAGCAGCTTAGATAGGACAGGGGGCAATAACTATGGCTACACCTTC
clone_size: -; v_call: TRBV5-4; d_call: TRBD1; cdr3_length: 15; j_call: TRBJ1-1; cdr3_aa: CASSPGQGDRTEAFF; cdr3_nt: TGTGCCAGCAGCCCGGGACAGGGGGATCGCACTGAAGCTTTCTTT
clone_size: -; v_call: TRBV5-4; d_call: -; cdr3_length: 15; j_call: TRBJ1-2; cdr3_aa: CASSSKQTDSNGYTF; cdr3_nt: TGTGCCAGCAGCTCGAAACAGACAGACTCCAATGGCTACACCTTC
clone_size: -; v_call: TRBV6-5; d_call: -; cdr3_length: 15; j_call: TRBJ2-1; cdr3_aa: CASSYSSGLNNEQFF; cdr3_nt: TGTGCCAGCAGTTACTCGTCGGGGTTAAACAATGAGCAGTTCTTC
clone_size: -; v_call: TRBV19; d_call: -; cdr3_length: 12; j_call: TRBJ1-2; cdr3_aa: CASRHRGHGYTF; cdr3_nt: TGTGCCAGTAGGCATCGAGGGCATGGCTACACCTTC
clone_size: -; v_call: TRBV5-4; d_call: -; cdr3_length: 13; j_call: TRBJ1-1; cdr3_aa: CASSAQGNTEAFF; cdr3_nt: TGTGCCAGCAGCGCACAGGGGAACACTGAAGCTTTCTTT
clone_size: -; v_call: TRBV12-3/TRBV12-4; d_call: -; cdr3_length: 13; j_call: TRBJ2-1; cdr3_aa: CASSYPPNNEQFF; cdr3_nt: TGTGCCAGCAGCTATCCTCCCAACAATGAGCAGTTCTTC
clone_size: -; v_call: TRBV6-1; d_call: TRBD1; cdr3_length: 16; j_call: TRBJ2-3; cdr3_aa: CASSEGWTGLTDTQYF; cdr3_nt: TGTGCCAGCAGTGAAGGGTGGACAGGCCTAACAGATACGCAGTATTTT
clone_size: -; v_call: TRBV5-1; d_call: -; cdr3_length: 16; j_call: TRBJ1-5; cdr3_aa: CASSLSGSYSNQPQHF; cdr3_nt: TGCGCCAGCAGCTTGAGTGGCTCATATAGCAATCAGCCCCAGCATTTT
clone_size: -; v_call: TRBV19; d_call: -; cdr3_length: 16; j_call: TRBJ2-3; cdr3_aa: CASRNSRDSLSDTQYF; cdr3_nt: TGTGCCAGTAGGAACAGCCGGGACTCATTGTCAGATACGCAGTATTTT
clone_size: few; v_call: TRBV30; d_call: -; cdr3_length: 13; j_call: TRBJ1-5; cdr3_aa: CAWGDSGSRPQHF; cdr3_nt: TGTGCCTGGGGGGACTCAGGATCAAGGCCCCAGCATTTT
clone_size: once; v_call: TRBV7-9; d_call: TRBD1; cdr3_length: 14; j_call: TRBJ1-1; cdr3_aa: CASNWDRLNTEAFF; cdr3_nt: TGTGCCAGCAACTGGGACAGGCTAAACACTGAAGCTTTCTTT
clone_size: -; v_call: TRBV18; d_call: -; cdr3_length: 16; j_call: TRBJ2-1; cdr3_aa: CASSPLMGSYYNEQFF; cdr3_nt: TGTGCCAGCTCCCCTCTTATGGGCAGTTACTACAATGAGCAGTTCTTC
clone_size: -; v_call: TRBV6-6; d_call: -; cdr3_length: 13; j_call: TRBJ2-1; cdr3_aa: CASSPQRVYEQFF; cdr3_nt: TGTGCCAGCAGTCCTCAGCGTGTCTATGAGCAGTTCTTC
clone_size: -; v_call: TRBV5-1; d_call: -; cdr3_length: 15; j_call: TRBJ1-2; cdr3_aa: CASSLGQLIPGGYTF; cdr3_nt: TGCGCCAGCAGCTTGGGACAGCTCATACCGGGTGGCTACACCTTC
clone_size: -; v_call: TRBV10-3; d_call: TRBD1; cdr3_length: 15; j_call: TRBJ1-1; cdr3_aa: CAINNRDRGNTEAFF; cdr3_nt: TGTGCCATCAATAACCGGGACAGGGGGAACACTGAAGCTTTCTTT
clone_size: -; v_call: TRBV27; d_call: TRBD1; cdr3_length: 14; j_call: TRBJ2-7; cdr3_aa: CASSLAGGPYEQYF; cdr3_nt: TGTGCCAGCAGTTTAGCAGGGGGCCCCTACGAGCAGTACTTC
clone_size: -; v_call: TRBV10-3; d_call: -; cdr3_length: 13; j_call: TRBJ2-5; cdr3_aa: CAISDNRGETQYF; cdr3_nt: TGTGCCATCAGTGACAATCGGGGAGAGACCCAGTACTTC
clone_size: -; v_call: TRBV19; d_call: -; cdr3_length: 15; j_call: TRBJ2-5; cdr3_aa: CASSIGQGGAETQYF; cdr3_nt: TGTGCCAGTAGTATAGGCCAAGGGGGGGCTGAGACCCAGTACTTC
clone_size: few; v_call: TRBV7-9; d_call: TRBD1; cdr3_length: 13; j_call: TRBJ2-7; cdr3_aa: CASSPTGAYEQYF; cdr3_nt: TGTGCCAGCAGCCCCACAGGGGCCTACGAGCAGTACTTC
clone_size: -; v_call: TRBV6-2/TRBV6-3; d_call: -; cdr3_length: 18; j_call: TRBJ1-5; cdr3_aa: CASSSYASPGEGNQPQHF; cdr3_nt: TGTGCCAGCAGTTCTTATGCTTCCCCGGGGGAAGGCAATCAGCCCCAGCATTTT
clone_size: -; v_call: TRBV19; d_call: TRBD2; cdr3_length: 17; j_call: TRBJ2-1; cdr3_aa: CASSIPRTSGGENEQFF; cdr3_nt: TGTGCCAGTAGTATCCCAAGGACTAGCGGGGGGGAAAATGAGCAGTTCTTC
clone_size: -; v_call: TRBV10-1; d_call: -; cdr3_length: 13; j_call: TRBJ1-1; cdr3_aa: CASSLTVDSMAFF; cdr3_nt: TGCGCCAGCAGCCTCACCGTAGACTCGATGGCTTTCTTT
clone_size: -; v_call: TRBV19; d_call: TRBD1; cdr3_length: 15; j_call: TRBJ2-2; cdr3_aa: CASSPGTANTGELFF; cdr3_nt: TGTGCCAGTAGCCCCGGGACAGCGAACACCGGGGAGCTGTTTTTT
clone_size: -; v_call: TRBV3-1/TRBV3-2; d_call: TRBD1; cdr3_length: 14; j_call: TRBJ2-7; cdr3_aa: CASSQPDRGGEQYF; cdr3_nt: TGTGCCAGCAGCCAACCCGACAGGGGGGGGGAGCAGTACTTC
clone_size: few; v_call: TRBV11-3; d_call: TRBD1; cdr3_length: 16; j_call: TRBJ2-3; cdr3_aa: CASSSGQGGEADTQYF; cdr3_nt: TGTGCCAGCAGCTCCGGACAGGGGGGCGAGGCAGATACGCAGTATTTT
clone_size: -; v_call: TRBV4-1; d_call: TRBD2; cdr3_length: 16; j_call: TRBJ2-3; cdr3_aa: CASSHSSGGAADTQYF; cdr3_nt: TGCGCCAGCAGCCATAGTAGCGGGGGGGCCGCAGATACGCAGTATTTT